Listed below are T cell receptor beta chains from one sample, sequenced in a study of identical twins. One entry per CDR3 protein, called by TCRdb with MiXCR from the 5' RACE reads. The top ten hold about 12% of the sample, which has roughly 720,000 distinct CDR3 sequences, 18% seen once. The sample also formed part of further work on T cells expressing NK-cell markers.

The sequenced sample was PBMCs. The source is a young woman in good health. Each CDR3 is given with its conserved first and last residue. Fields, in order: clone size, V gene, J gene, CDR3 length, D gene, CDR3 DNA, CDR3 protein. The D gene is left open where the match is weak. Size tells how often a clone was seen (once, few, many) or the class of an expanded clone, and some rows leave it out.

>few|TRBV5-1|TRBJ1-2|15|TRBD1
TGCGCCAGCAGCTTGGGGGACAGTCCTAACTATGGCTACACCTTC
CASSLGDSPNYGYTF
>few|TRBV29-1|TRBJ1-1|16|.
TGCAGCGTGCCCGGGTTTCGGGCCGCGGGGGAAACTGAAGCTTTCTTT
CSVPGFRAAGETEAFF
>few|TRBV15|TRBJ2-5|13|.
TGTGCCACCAGCAGAGACAACAGGGATCCCCAGTACTTC
CATSRDNRDPQYF
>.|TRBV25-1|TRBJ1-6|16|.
TGTGCCAGCAGTGAATTGGAGGGGCCCTATAATTCACCCCTCCACTTT
CASSELEGPYNSPLHF
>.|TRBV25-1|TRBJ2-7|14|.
TGTGCCAGCAGTGAACACGGGGACTCCTACGAGCAGTACTTC
CASSEHGDSYEQYF
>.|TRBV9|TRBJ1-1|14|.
TGTGCCAGCAGCGTACGGAAGCAAAACACTGAAGCTTTCTTT
CASSVRKQNTEAFF
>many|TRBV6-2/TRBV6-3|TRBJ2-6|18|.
TGTGCCAGCAGTTACTCGGTTGAGGGCAGCGAGGGGGCCAACGTCCTGACTTTC
CASSYSVEGSEGANVLTF
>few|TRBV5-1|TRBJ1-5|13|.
TGCGCCAGCAGTGAGCAGGGGTATCAGCCCCAGCATTTT
CASSEQGYQPQHF
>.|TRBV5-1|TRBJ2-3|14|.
TGCGCCAGCAGCTGGCGGCCCGGGGAAGATACGCAGTATTTT
CASSWRPGEDTQYF
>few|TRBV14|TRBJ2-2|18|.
TGTGCCAGCAGCCATTCTGCCTTCGGCCGTAGTAGTACCGGGGAGCTGTTTTTT
CASSHSAFGRSSTGELFF
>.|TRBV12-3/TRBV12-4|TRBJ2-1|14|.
TGTGCCAGCAGTCGTCTGAGCCCCTACAATGAGCAGTTCTTC
CASSRLSPYNEQFF
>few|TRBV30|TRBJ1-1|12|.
TGTGCCTGGAGCAAGATGAACACTGAAGCTTTCTTT
CAWSKMNTEAFF
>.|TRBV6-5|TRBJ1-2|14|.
TGTGCCAGCAGTTGGAGGCCCCGAGGATATGGCTACACCTTC
CASSWRPRGYGYTF
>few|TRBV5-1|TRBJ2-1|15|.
TGCGCCAGTTTCCGCCACGGGGGCTCCTACAATGAGCAGTTCTTC
CASFRHGGSYNEQFF
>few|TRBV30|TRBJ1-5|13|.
TGTGCCTGGAGTATCTGGGGCAATCAGCCCCAGCATTTT
CAWSIWGNQPQHF
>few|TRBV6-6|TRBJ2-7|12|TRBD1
TGTGCCAGCAGTGACAGGGGAGACGAGCAGTACTTC
CASSDRGDEQYF
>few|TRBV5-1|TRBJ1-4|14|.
TGCGCCAGCAGCCCGAAAGCAACTAATGAAAAACTGTTTTTT
CASSPKATNEKLFF
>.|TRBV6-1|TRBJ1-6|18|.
TGTGCCAGCACCAAAACAACAGGGCTGAGCTCCTATAATTCACCCCTCCACTTT
CASTKTTGLSSYNSPLHF
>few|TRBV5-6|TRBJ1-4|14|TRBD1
TGTGCCAGCAGCTTGGGGGACAGGGTTGAAAAACTGTTTTTT
CASSLGDRVEKLFF
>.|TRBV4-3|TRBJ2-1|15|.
TGCGCCAGCAGCCAGGGCACTCTTCCTTACAATGAGCAGTTCTTC
CASSQGTLPYNEQFF
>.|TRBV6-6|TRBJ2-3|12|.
TGTGCCAGCAGTCTGAGGGAAGATACGCAGTATTTT
CASSLREDTQYF
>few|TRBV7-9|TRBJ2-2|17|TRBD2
TGTGCCAGCAGCTTAGGTCCAGCGGGATTGTACACCGGGGAGCTGTTTTTT
CASSLGPAGLYTGELFF
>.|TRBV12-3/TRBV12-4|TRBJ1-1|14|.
TGTGCCAGCACCCCACAGTCGGTGAACACTGAAGCTTTCTTT
CASTPQSVNTEAFF
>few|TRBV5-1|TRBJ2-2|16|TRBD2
TGCGCCAGCAGCTTGCGAAGCGGGGGGGGCACCGGGGAGCTGTTTTTT
CASSLRSGGGTGELFF
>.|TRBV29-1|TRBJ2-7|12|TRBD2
TGCAGCGTTAGGCGGGGAGGGGACGAGCAGTACTTC
CSVRRGGDEQYF
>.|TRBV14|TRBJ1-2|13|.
TGTGCCAGCAGCCCATCGAGGGGGTATGGCTACACCTTC
CASSPSRGYGYTF
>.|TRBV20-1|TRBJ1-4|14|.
TGCAGTGCTTTCAGGGCAGCAACTAATGAAAAACTGTTTTTT
CSAFRAATNEKLFF
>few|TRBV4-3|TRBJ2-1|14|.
TGCGCCAGCAGCCCCCTGGTACAGAGCAATGAGCAGTTCTTC
CASSPLVQSNEQFF
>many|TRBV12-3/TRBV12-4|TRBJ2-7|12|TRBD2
TGTGCCAGCAAGACTAGCGGGAACGAGCAGTACTTC
CASKTSGNEQYF
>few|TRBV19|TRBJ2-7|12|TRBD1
TGTGCCAGTGGGGACAGGGACTACGAGCAGTACTTC
CASGDRDYEQYF
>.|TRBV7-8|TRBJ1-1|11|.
TGTGCCAGCAGCCAAACAGAGGAAGCTTTCTTT
CASSQTEEAFF
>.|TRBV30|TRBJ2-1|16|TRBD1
TGTGCCTTAGACTCCGGGACAGGTGTCTCCTACAATGAGCAGTTCTTC
CALDSGTGVSYNEQFF
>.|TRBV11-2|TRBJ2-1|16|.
TGTGCCAGCAGCCCGAGATACGGCCAAAGCAGGGATGAGCAGTTCTTC
CASSPRYGQSRDEQFF
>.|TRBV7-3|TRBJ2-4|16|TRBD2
TGTGCCAGCAGCCCCAGCGGGGCCCCAGCCAAAAACATTCAGTACTTC
CASSPSGAPAKNIQYF
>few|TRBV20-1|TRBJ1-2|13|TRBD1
TGCAGTGCTCCCCGACAGGGAGGGTACGGCTACACCTTC
CSAPRQGGYGYTF
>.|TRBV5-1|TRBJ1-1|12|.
TGCGCCAGCAGCTTTTCCAACACTGAAGCTTTCTTT
CASSFSNTEAFF